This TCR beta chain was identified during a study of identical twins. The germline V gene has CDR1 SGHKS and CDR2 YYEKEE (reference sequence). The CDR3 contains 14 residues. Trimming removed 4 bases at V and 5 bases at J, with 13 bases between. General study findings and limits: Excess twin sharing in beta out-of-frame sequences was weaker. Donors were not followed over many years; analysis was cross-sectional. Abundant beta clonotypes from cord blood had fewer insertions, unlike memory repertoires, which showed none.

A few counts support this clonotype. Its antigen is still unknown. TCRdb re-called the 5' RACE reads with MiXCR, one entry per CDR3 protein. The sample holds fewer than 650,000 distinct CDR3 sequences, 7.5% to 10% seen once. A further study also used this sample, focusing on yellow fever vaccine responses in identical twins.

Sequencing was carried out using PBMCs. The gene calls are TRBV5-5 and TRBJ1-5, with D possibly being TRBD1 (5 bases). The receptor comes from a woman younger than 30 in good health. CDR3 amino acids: CASSSRELHQPQHF. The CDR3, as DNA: TGTGCCAGCAGCAGCAGGGAACTGCATCAGCCCCAGCATTTT.